The clone carrying this T cell receptor beta chain occurred a few times. Germline CDR1 reads KGHDR; CDR2 reads SFDVKD. This CDR3 has 11 amino acids. With V trimmed by 7 bases and J by 6 bases, 0 bases remained unmatched. The assay was immunoSEQ multiplex PCR, and TCRdb's table has in-frame clones only and misses some. The data show approximately 170,000 clones, around 91% seen once. The sample comes from a study of control samples from healthy donors and cancer patients. The receptor was isolated from a woman aged 50 to 60 in good health. Sequenced input: blood. This sequence joins TRBV24-1 and TRBJ2-3; 7 bases line up with TRBD1. For the CDR3, the DNA is TGTGCCACCAGGGACAGGGATACGCAGTATTTT. The encoded protein is CATRDRDTQYF.